The 31 T cell receptor beta chains below come from one sample, sequenced in a study of T cells in Graves' hyperthyroidism and ophthalmopathy. RNA transcripts were the template for amplifying TCR beta CDR3 regions. First-round RT-PCR with HTBI primers amplified the TCR CDR3 region. MiXCR, applied by TCRdb to the multiplex PCR reads, yields one record per CDR3 protein. This table has about 290,000 distinct CDR3 sequences, about 15% appearing once. Sequenced input: blood. Receptor source: a man aged 25 to 40 with Graves' hyperthyroidism.

Many counts were recorded for this clonotype. V and J are TRBV28 and TRBJ2-4; 9 positions agree with TRBD1. Germline V CDR1 and CDR2: MDHEN, SYDVKM. This CDR3 comprises 15 residues. Trimming cost V 6 bases and J 2 bases; bases outside gene matches: 5. CDR3 sequence (DNA): TGTGCCAGCAGAACAGGGGGCGCCCCCAAAAACATTCAGTACTTC. Its translation: CASRTGGAPKNIQYF. Based on the CDR3 plus reference TRBV28 and TRBJ2-4, the full variable domain is DVKVTQSSRYLVKRTGEKVFLECVQDMDHENMFWYRQDPGLGLRLIYFSYDVKMKEKGDIPEGYSVSREKKERFSLILESASTNQTSMYLCASRTGGAPKNIQYFGAGTRLSVL.

This clonotype was seen repeatedly, ten times or more. The rearrangement joins TRBV6-6 to TRBJ2-3, with no clear D. CDR3 length: 13 amino acids. CDR1 and CDR2 from the germline V gene are MNHNY and SVGAGI (reference sequence). Between the trimmed V and J ends, which lost 0 bases and 5 bases, there was a span of 6 bases. DNA of the CDR3: TGTGCCAGCAGTTACTCGCAAATAGATACGCAGTATTTT. Translation: CASSYSQIDTQYF.

This clonotype was seen just once. The V and J genes are TRBV10-3 and TRBJ1-6, with no clear D. Trimming left V 0 bases short and J 6 bases short, with 9 bases between. The length of the CDR3 is 15 residues. Per the germline V gene, CDR1 is ENHRY and CDR2 is SYGVKD. The CDR3 bases are TGTGCCATCAGTGAGTCGGTTCAGCCTAATTCACCCCTCCACTTT. Protein product: CAISESVQPNSPLHF.

This clonotype was seen a few times. This chain connects TRBV20-1 to TRBJ2-2, with 9 bases lining up with TRBD2. Trimming removed 6 bases from V and 2 bases from J; junction bases left unmatched: 10. From germline, CDR1 is DFQATT and CDR2 SNEGSKA (reference sequence). The CDR3 has 16 residues. The DNA for the CDR3 is TGCAGTGCCGCGGGGCGGGGACTAGCAAACACCGGGGAGCTGTTTTTT. Its translation is CSAAGRGLANTGELFF.

The J gene is TRBJ1-2, the V gene TRBV7-9, with D possibly TRBD1 on 5 matching bases. V was pared by 2 bases and J by 8 bases, with 12 bases between. The CDR3 spans 13 residues. Germline CDR1 SEHNR, CDR2 FQNEAQ (reference sequence). CDR3 in DNA: TGTGCCAGCAGCTTACGGACGGGGGAGGGCTACACCTTC. Amino acids: CASSLRTGEGYTF.

V and J are TRBV9 and TRBJ2-3; 8 nucleotides align to TRBD2. J was trimmed by 1 base and V by 0 bases; bases with no gene match: 4. In germline, CDR1 is SGDLS, CDR2 YYNGEE. CDR3 length equals 16 residues. CDR3 protein: CASSVGSGSGTDTQYF. The CDR3 coding sequence is TGTGCCAGCAGCGTAGGCAGCGGGAGTGGCACAGATACGCAGTATTTT.

This chain joins TRBV30 and TRBJ1-5; D is unclear. Germline assignment: CDR1 GTSNPN and CDR2 SVGIG (reference sequence). Trimming cost V 2 bases and J 3 bases, with 8 bases left between them. The CDR3 is 13 amino acids. The CDR3 nucleotides read TGTGCCTGGAGTATGGGAAACAATCAGCCCCAGCATTTT. It translates to CAWSMGNNQPQHF. The whole variable domain, filled in from reference TRBV30 and TRBJ1-5, reads SQTIHQWPATLVQPVGSPLSLECTVEGTSNPNLYWYRQAAGRGLQLLFYSVGIGQISSEVPQNLSASRPQDRQFILSSKKLLLSDSGFYLCAWSMGNNQPQHFGDGTRLSIL.

In its sample, this clonotype was seen many times. V gene TRBV15 combines with J gene TRBJ1-5; D remains unclear. V shed 3 bases and J shed 2 bases, with 5 bases lying between them. CDR3 length: 13 amino acids. Germline V gene sequence: CDR1 LNHNV, CDR2 YYDKDF (reference sequence). The CDR3 DNA sequence: TGTGCCACCAGCAGTGGACGCAATCAGCCCCAGCATTTT. This sequence encodes CATSSGRNQPQHF.

This clonotype was observed once. A much larger clone differs by one base, so this may be a read error. The V gene is TRBV6-1, the J gene TRBJ2-1; D unresolved. The CDR3 loop spans 13 amino acids. Looked up from germline, CDR1 is MNHNS and CDR2 is SASEGT. Trimming left V 7 bases short and J 8 bases short, with 15 bases between. The CDR3 sequence is CASIGGPGDEQFF. CDR3 nucleotides: TGTGCCAGCATAGGCGGTCCAGGAGATGAGCAGTTCTTC.

This clonotype was counted a few times. This chain uses TRBV28 with TRBJ1-4; TRBD1 aligns across 9 bases. CDR3 length: 16 amino acids. V was clipped by 5 bases and J by 8 bases; unmatched bases: 12. The germline CDR1 and CDR2 sequences are MDHEN and SYDVKM. This chain's CDR3 is CASSGLGQGQGEKLFF. In nucleotides, the CDR3 is TGTGCCAGCAGTGGATTGGGACAGGGCCAAGGGGAAAAACTGTTTTTT. The variable domain in full, with the rest retrieved from reference TRBV28 and TRBJ1-4, is DVKVTQSSRYLVKRTGEKVFLECVQDMDHENMFWYRQDPGLGLRLIYFSYDVKMKEKGDIPEGYSVSREKKERFSLILESASTNQTSMYLCASSGLGQGQGEKLFFGSGTQLSVL.

This clonotype was detected many times. The rearrangement joins TRBV3-1 to TRBJ1-2; D call uncertain. The V gene's germline CDR1 is LGHDT and CDR2 YNNKEL (reference sequence). V lost 0 bases, J lost 4 bases, and 9 bases lay in between. The CDR3 is made up of 14 amino acids. In DNA form, the CDR3 reads TGTGCCAGCAGCCAAGATCTGGCCATCTATGGCTACACCTTC. Encoded protein: CASSQDLAIYGYTF.

This sequence joins TRBV5-6 and TRBJ2-7; TRBD1 is a possible D gene (5 bases). The germline V gene encodes CDR1 SGHDT and CDR2 YYEEEE. V gave up 2 bases and J gave up 4 bases, with 13 bases separating them. The CDR3 spans 14 residues. CDR3 amino acids: CASSFGHPGYEQYF. DNA of the CDR3: TGTGCCAGCAGCTTCGGACACCCTGGGTACGAGCAGTACTTC.

This clonotype was counted at least ten times. The V call is TRBV28, the J call TRBJ1-1; 8 nucleotides agree with TRBD1. This CDR3 is built from 13 residues. The germline V gene has CDR1 MDHEN and CDR2 SYDVKM. V shed 8 bases and J 4 bases; nucleotides not matched to a gene: 6. CDR3 in amino acids: CASGTGQGTEAFF. Here the CDR3 DNA reads TGTGCCAGCGGTACAGGACAGGGCACTGAAGCTTTCTTT. Complete variable domain (other parts from reference TRBV28 and TRBJ1-1): DVKVTQSSRYLVKRTGEKVFLECVQDMDHENMFWYRQDPGLGLRLIYFSYDVKMKEKGDIPEGYSVSREKKERFSLILESASTNQTSMYLCASGTGQGTEAFFGQGTRLTVV.

This clonotype showed up many times. V gene TRBV2 combines with J gene TRBJ1-2; D is ambiguous. Trimming left V 2 bases short and J 8 bases short, with 18 bases between. CDR1 is SNHLY, CDR2 FYNNEI, per germline. The CDR3 consists of 15 residues. CDR3 bases: TGTGCCAGCAGTGAAAATCGTGGGCAGGCGGGCGGCTACACCTTC. Amino acid sequence: CASSENRGQAGGYTF.

There are many counts of this clonotype. This CDR3 is CASSLRAGSYNEQFF. The CDR3 nucleotides are TGCGCCAGCAGCTTAAGAGCGGGCTCCTACAATGAGCAGTTCTTC. The chain links TRBV5-1 to TRBJ2-1; D perhaps matches TRBD2 (6 bases). The CDR3 contains 15 residues. Germline assignment: CDR1 SGHRS and CDR2 YFSETQ. V was trimmed by 2 bases and J by 0 bases, leaving 9 bases between them.

This clonotype was seen repeatedly, ten times or more. The rearrangement uses TRBV3-1 and TRBJ2-7; D gene ambiguous. The CDR3 runs to 14 residues. CDR1 LGHDT and CDR2 YNNKEL come from the germline V gene (reference sequence). The V gene lost 4 bases and the J gene lost 3 bases, with 13 bases spanning the gap. CDR3 in amino acids: CASSPSSAGYEQYF. DNA for the CDR3: TGTGCCAGCAGCCCCAGCTCCGCTGGCTACGAGCAGTACTTC.

This clonotype showed up just a few times. J is TRBJ2-5 and V is TRBV29-1; a possible D gene is TRBD2 (5 bases). Trimming cost V 2 bases and J 6 bases, with 16 bases left between them. CDR3 length: 14 amino acids. Germline V lookup: CDR1 SQVTM, CDR2 ANQGSEA. The CDR3 nucleotides are TGCAGCGTTGAACACAGCCTGCGGAGGAAGACCCAGTACTTC. Residues: CSVEHSLRRKTQYF.

This clonotype was counted ten times or more. The genes are TRBV30 and TRBJ2-5, with 8 positions matching TRBD1. CDR1 and CDR2 from the germline V gene are GTSNPN and SVGIG (reference sequence). The V gene end was trimmed by 5 bases and the J gene end by 4 bases; junction bases not matched to a gene: 6. The CDR3 is made up of 13 amino acids. The CDR3 spells CAWDTGGRETQYF. CDR3 bases: TGTGCCTGGGATACAGGGGGACGAGAGACCCAGTACTTC.

The chain has TRBV5-1 and TRBJ2-1, with D uncertain. This CDR3 region has 14 residues. V was cut by 5 bases and J by 0 bases, with 9 bases left in between. CDR1 SGHRS and CDR2 YFSETQ come from the germline V gene. CDR3 in DNA: TGCGCCAGCAGGGTTGAGAGCTCCTACAATGAGCAGTTCTTC. It encodes CASRVESSYNEQFF.

This clonotype was counted many times. V usage is TRBV2 and J usage is TRBJ1-2; D is uncertain. The V end was cut by 3 bases, the J end by 2 bases, with 7 bases between. The CDR3 contains 13 residues. The germline CDR1 and CDR2 sequences are SNHLY and FYNNEI. The CDR3 nucleotides are TGTGCCAGCAGTGACACTCCGAACTATGGCTACACCTTC. It encodes CASSDTPNYGYTF.

The sample holds many counts of this clonotype. The V call is TRBV5-6, the J call TRBJ1-1; D is uncertain. With 2 bases removed from V and 5 bases from J, the gap between germline ends came to 7 bases. The CDR3 covers 12 residues. From germline, CDR1 is SGHDT and CDR2 YYEEEE. CDR3: CASSFLRTEAFF. In nucleotides, the CDR3 is TGTGCCAGCAGCTTTCTCCGTACTGAAGCTTTCTTT.

This clonotype was seen many times. This chain joins TRBV11-2 and TRBJ2-2; D may be TRBD1 or TRBD2 (6 bases each). Germline V gene sequence: CDR1 SGHAT, CDR2 FQNNGV. This CDR3 has 16 residues. Trimming left V 2 bases short and J 3 bases short, with 13 bases between. CDR3 sequence: CASSLRGARDTGELFF. CDR3 DNA: TGTGCCAGCAGCTTAAGGGGGGCGAGGGACACCGGGGAGCTGTTTTTT.

This clonotype was recorded at least ten times. Here the CDR3 reads CASSPNRLHEQYF. CDR3 bases: TGTGCCAGCAGCCCGAACAGGTTACACGAGCAGTACTTC. The chain links TRBV12-3 or TRBV12-4 to TRBJ2-7; the D gene is possibly TRBD1 (5 bases). The CDR3 consists of 13 residues. V was cut by 6 bases and J by 5 bases, with 14 bases left in between.

This clonotype was recorded many times. The chain employs TRBV20-1 and TRBJ2-7; perhaps TRBD1 as D (5 bases). The CDR3 is made up of 13 amino acids. CDR1 and CDR2 from the germline V gene are DFQATT and SNEGSKA (reference sequence). Between the trimmed V and J ends, which lost 1 base and 5 bases, there was a span of 12 bases. CDR3 nucleotide sequence: TGCAGTGCTAGAGTTCCAGGGTTGAACGAGCAGTACTTC. Encoded protein: CSARVPGLNEQYF.

In its sample, this clonotype was seen a few times. Being one base from a much bigger clone, this may be a read error. This rearrangement joins TRBV12-3 or TRBV12-4 to TRBJ2-1; the match to TRBD2 covers 7 bases. The DNA matches TRBJ2-7 better at its end, which makes the J call doubtful. The CDR3 consists of 12 residues. The CDR3 nucleotides are TGTGCCAGCGAATGGGGGGGAAATGAGCAGTACTTC. Translation gives CASEWGGNEQYF.

There are many counts of this clonotype. The rearrangement joins TRBV11-2 to TRBJ1-6; D is uncertain. The CDR3 loop spans 15 amino acids. Germline CDR1 is SGHAT and CDR2 is FQNNGV. Trimming removed 4 bases at V and 5 bases at J, with 12 bases between. CDR3 bases: TGTGCCAGCAGCTCCCTAAGAGACGATAATTCACCCCTCCACTTT. Protein: CASSSLRDDNSPLHF.

This clonotype was counted between two and nine times. The chain couples TRBV29-1 to TRBJ2-7; 14 positions match TRBD2. The germline V gene has CDR1 SQVTM and CDR2 ANQGSEA. The CDR3 is made up of 20 amino acids. The junction had 23 bases not matched to a gene; V was cut back by 3 bases and J by 7 bases. The CDR3 DNA reads as TGCAGCGTTGAGGGGACTCCCGGGTTGACCGGGACTAGCGGGAGACGTGAGCAGTACTTC. Translating it yields CSVEGTPGLTGTSGRREQYF.

This clonotype was seen ten or more times. This chain connects TRBV6-1 to TRBJ1-2; 7 positions match TRBD1. The junction had 13 bases not matched to a gene; V was cut back by 10 bases and J by 5 bases. Germline V gives CDR1 MNHNS, CDR2 SASEGT. The CDR3 sequence is 14 residues long. The CDR3 bases are TGTGCCACCCTCCAGGGCAGGGGGACGTATGGCTACACCTTC. Residues: CATLQGRGTYGYTF.

The J gene is TRBJ2-7, the V gene TRBV9; 12 nucleotides align to TRBD2. The CDR3 loop spans 13 amino acids. CDR1 and CDR2 (germline): SGDLS, YYNGEE. V lost 4 bases and J lost 9; bases outside the gene matches: 5. CDR3 nucleotide sequence: TGTGCCAGCAGCCCTAGCGGGAGGGCCTGGCAGTACTTC. Protein: CASSPSGRAWQYF.

The chain carries TRBV7-8 and TRBJ2-4, with 11 bases lining up with TRBD2. Germline assignment: CDR1 SGHVS and CDR2 FQNEAQ. The CDR3 spans 19 residues. V was clipped by 4 bases and J by 1 base; unmatched bases: 12. The CDR3 is CASSSDGTSGRGAKNIQYF. The DNA of the CDR3 is TGTGCCAGCAGCTCTGACGGGACTAGCGGACGGGGGGCCAAAAACATTCAGTACTTC.

This clonotype was picked up many times. This chain joins TRBV7-8 and TRBJ2-7, with a tentative D call TRBD2 (6 bases). The CDR3 is made up of 15 amino acids. The germline V gene has CDR1 SGHVS and CDR2 FQNEAQ. Trimming took off 5 bases at V and 4 bases at J, with 18 bases between the two ends. The CDR3 here is CASSPEPSEKYEQYF. The CDR3 nucleotides read TGTGCCAGCAGCCCTGAACCTAGCGAAAAGTACGAGCAGTACTTC.